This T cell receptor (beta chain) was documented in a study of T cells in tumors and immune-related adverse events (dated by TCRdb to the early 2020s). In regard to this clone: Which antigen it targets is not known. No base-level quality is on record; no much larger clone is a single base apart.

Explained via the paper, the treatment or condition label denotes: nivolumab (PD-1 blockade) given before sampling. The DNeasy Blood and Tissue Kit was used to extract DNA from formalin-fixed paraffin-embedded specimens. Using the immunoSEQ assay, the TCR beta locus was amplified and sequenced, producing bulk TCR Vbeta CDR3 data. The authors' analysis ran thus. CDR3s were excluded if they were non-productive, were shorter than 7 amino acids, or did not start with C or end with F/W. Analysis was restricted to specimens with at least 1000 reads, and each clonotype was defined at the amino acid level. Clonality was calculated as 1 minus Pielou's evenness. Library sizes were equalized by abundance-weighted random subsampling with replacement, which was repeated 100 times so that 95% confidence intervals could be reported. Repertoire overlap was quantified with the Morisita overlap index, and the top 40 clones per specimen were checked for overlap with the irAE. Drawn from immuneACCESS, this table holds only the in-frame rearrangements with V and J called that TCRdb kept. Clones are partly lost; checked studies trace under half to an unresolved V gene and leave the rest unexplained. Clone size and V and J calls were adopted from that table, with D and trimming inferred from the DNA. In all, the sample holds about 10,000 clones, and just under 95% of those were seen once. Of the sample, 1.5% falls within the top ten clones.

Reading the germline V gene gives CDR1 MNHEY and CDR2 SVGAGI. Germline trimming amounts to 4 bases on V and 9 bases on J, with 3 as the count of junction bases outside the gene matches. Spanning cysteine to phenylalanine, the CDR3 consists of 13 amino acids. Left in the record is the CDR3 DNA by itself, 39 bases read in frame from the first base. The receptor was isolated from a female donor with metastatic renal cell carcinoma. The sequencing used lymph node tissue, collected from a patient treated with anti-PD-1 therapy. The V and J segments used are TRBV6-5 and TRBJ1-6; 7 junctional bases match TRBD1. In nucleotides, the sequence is TGTGCCAGCAGTTGGGACAGTTCTTCACCCCTCCACTTT. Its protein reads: CASSWDSSSPLHF.